Each of the 32 T cell receptor beta chains below was sequenced from the same sample in a study of blood T cell repertoires in COVID-19. The method was immunoSEQ multiplex PCR; TCRdb's version includes in-frame clones alone and lacks a portion of them. The table has 100,000 to 150,000 clones, approximately 83% seen once; the top ten hold roughly 10%. Sequencing was performed on peripheral blood. The receptors shown here come from a man in his sixties with acute or convalescent COVID-19.

The genes are TRBV5-1 and TRBJ2-3; TRBD2 aligns across 9 bases. Germline CDR1 reads SGHRS; CDR2 reads YFSETQ. V lost 3 bases to trimming and J lost 4 bases; unmatched junction nucleotides: 9. CDR3 length: 16 residues. The CDR3 sequence is CASSSASSGSADTQYF. The CDR3, as DNA: TGCGCCAGCAGCTCGGCGAGTAGCGGGAGCGCAGATACGCAGTATTTT.

The gene calls are TRBV18 and TRBJ2-3, with D possibly TRBD2 on 5 matching bases. Trimming removed 4 bases from V and 0 bases from J, with 14 bases in between. From germline, CDR1 is KGHSH and CDR2 LQKENI. The CDR3 is 16 residues long. Written as DNA, the CDR3 is TGTGCCAGCTCACTCACTAGAGTCGATAGCACAGATACGCAGTATTTT. Its protein is CASSLTRVDSTDTQYF.

This sequence joins TRBV5-1 and TRBJ2-3; 13 nucleotides agree with TRBD2. Germline CDR1 SGHRS, CDR2 YFSETQ. The CDR3 is 17 residues long. V lost 4 bases and J lost 1; bases outside the gene matches: 6. The CDR3 DNA follows: TGCGCCAGCAGCGGCGGGACTAGCGGGGCTGGCACAGATACGCAGTATTTT. Its protein is CASSGGTSGAGTDTQYF. The whole variable domain, remainder taken from reference TRBV5-1 and TRBJ2-3, is KAGVTQTPRYLIKTRGQQVTLSCSPISGHRSVSWYQQTPGQGLQFLFEYFSETQRNKGNFPGRFSGRQFSNSRSEMNVSTLELGDSALYLCASSGGTSGAGTDTQYFGPGTRLTVL.

The V and J genes are TRBV24-1 and TRBJ1-1; TRBD1 matches 11 bases. The CDR3 consists of 13 residues. Trimming took 10 bases from V and 5 from J; bases not matched to a gene: 5. The germline V gene encodes CDR1 KGHDR and CDR2 SFDVKD. The CDR3 nucleotides read TGTGCCACTGGACAGGGGGCGTCGACTGAAGCTTTCTTT. It specifies CATGQGASTEAFF.

The chain links TRBV7-9 to TRBJ2-7, with 10 positions matching TRBD1. Germline-derived CDR1 and CDR2 are SEHNR and FQNEAQ (reference sequence). The CDR3 loop spans 15 amino acids. Losses at the gene ends were 0 bases for V and 6 bases for J; bases not matched to a gene: 5. The CDR3 DNA sequence: TGTGCCAGCAGCTTAGCGCGAGGACAGGGGGTCGAGCAGTACTTC. Translating it yields CASSLARGQGVEQYF.

The rearrangement joins TRBV7-2 to TRBJ2-1; tentatively, D is TRBD2 (5 bases). Germline assignment: CDR1 SGHTA and CDR2 FQGNSA. The germline V and J ends were trimmed by 5 bases and 7 bases, with 15 bases remaining between them. The CDR3 runs 14 residues. CDR3 sequence: CASSTPRRGNEQFF. The CDR3 nucleotides read TGTGCCAGCAGCACCCCTCGAAGAGGGAATGAGCAGTTCTTC.

The DNA of the CDR3 is TGCGCCAGCAGCCCCTTTGGGCAGAGCTCTGGAAACACCATATATTTT. Its protein product is CASSPFGQSSGNTIYF. The chain combines TRBV4-1 with TRBJ1-3; D remains unclear. The CDR3 loop spans 16 amino acids. CDR1 and CDR2 (germline): MGHRA, YSYEKL. V was trimmed by 4 bases and J by 0 bases, leaving 13 bases between them.

The chain couples TRBV3-1 (or the pseudogene TRBV3-2) to TRBJ1-3; 8 nucleotides align to TRBD1. The CDR3 consists of 17 residues. The germline V gene encodes CDR1 LGHDT and CDR2 YNNKEL (reference sequence). The V and J ends lost 1 base and 3 bases, in that order; junction bases with no gene match: 8. The CDR3 reads CASSQAGQGANGNTIYF. CDR3 bases: TGTGCCAGCAGCCAAGCCGGGCAGGGGGCAAATGGAAACACCATATATTTT.

CDR3 loop: CASSVSGVSSYNEQFF. The CDR3 nucleotides read TGCGCCAGCAGCGTAAGCGGGGTTAGCTCCTACAATGAGCAGTTCTTC. V gene TRBV5-1 combines with J gene TRBJ2-1; TRBD2 matches 7 bases. The germline gives CDR1 SGHRS, CDR2 YFSETQ. This CDR3 has 16 amino acids. The V gene end was trimmed by 4 bases and the J gene end by 0 bases; junction bases not matched to a gene: 7.

V and J are TRBV19 and TRBJ1-3, with 9 bases lining up with TRBD1. Looked up from germline, CDR1 is LNHDA and CDR2 is SQIVND (reference sequence). J was trimmed by 3 bases and V by 5 bases; bases with no gene match: 5. The CDR3 totals 15 residues. CDR3 sequence (DNA): TGTGCCAGTAGTCCTCGGACAGGGGTTGGAAACACCATATATTTT. This sequence encodes CASSPRTGVGNTIYF.

This clone was recorded once. V and J are TRBV7-2 and TRBJ1-2; 9 bases match TRBD1. Trimming at V came to 5 bases and at J to 7 bases, leaving 8 bases not matched to a gene. The CDR3 extends over 14 amino acids. Germline CDR1 reads SGHTA; CDR2 reads FQGNSA. The CDR3 loop is CASSPGQGMAGYTF. CDR3 sequence (DNA): TGTGCCAGCAGCCCAGGACAGGGGATGGCTGGCTACACCTTC.

In this sample, this clone turned up a few times. The chain carries TRBV5-1 and TRBJ1-3; D may be TRBD1 (6 bases). The V gene's germline CDR1 is SGHRS and CDR2 YFSETQ. The V and J ends lost 4 bases and 0 bases respectively, with 17 bases between them. This CDR3 contains 17 residues. In DNA form, the CDR3 reads TGCGCCAGCAGCCAGGGGACGCCGATTAGCTCTGGAAACACCATATATTTT. Translated, it gives CASSQGTPISSGNTIYF.

The rearrangement uses TRBV5-6 and TRBJ1-1; D remains ambiguous. Germline V gene data show CDR1 as SGHDT and CDR2 as YYEEEE. V lost 0 bases and J lost 4, with 7 bases in between. This CDR3 has 13 residues. For the CDR3, the DNA is TGTGCCAGCAGCTTGGACAGTTTCACTGAAGCTTTCTTT. Its protein product is CASSLDSFTEAFF.

The chain links TRBV3-1 (or the pseudogene TRBV3-2) to TRBJ1-3; no reliable D call. The CDR3 spans 14 residues. From germline, CDR1 is LGHDT and CDR2 YNNKEL (reference sequence). Trimming pared 0 bases from V and 0 bases from J, leaving 3 bases between. The CDR3 sequence: CASSQDSSGNTIYF. The CDR3 DNA reads as TGTGCCAGCAGCCAAGACAGCTCTGGAAACACCATATATTTT.

The chain has TRBV18 and TRBJ2-1, with TRBD2 as a possible D gene (5 bases). Trimming removed 4 bases at V and 8 bases at J, with 21 bases between. Looked up from germline, CDR1 is KGHSH and CDR2 is LQKENI. The CDR3 length is 16 residues. CDR3 loop: CASSRAVSATPDEQFF. DNA for the CDR3: TGTGCCAGCTCACGCGCGGTTAGCGCAACCCCCGATGAGCAGTTCTTC.

The gene calls are TRBV6-5 and TRBJ1-5; the D gene is possibly TRBD1 (5 bases). CDR1 is MNHEY, CDR2 SVGAGI, per germline. V lost 6 bases and J lost 0, with 9 bases in between. This CDR3 spans 14 amino acids. The chain's CDR3 is CASRGGFSNQPQHF. CDR3 DNA sequence: TGTGCCAGCAGGGGGGGATTTAGCAATCAGCCCCAGCATTTT.

The chain carries TRBV7-8 and TRBJ2-7; TRBD2 aligns across 12 bases. The CDR3 is 16 amino acids. V was pared by 5 bases and J by 1 base, with 6 bases of the junction left unmatched. The germline V gene has CDR1 SGHVS and CDR2 FQNEAQ. CDR3 amino acids: CASSPRLAGASYEQYF. The CDR3 bases are TGTGCCAGCAGCCCCCGACTAGCGGGAGCATCCTACGAGCAGTACTTC. The entire variable domain, with the rest obtained from reference TRBV7-8 and TRBJ2-7, is as follows: GAGVSQSPRYKVAKRGQDVALRCDPISGHVSLFWYQQALGQGPEFLTYFQNEAQLDKSGLPSDRFFAERPEGSVSTLKIQRTQQEDSAVYLCASSPRLAGASYEQYFGPGTRLTVT.

The rearrangement links TRBV5-1 to TRBJ2-5; TRBD2 aligns across 13 bases. Losses at the gene ends were 4 bases for V and 2 bases for J; bases not matched to a gene: 2. This CDR3 contains 15 residues. The germline gives CDR1 SGHRS, CDR2 YFSETQ. The CDR3 here is CASSLGLAGQETQYF. In nucleotides, the CDR3 is TGCGCCAGCAGCCTGGGACTAGCGGGACAAGAGACCCAGTACTTC.

V usage is TRBV5-4 and J usage is TRBJ1-3, with 7 nucleotides matching TRBD1. This CDR3 is 14 amino acids long. J lost 2 bases, V lost 4 bases, and 3 bases had no gene match. Germline CDR1 is SGHNT and CDR2 is YYREEE (reference sequence). CDR3: CASSGDRAGNTIYF. The DNA for the CDR3 is TGTGCCAGCAGCGGAGACAGGGCTGGAAACACCATATATTTT.

This clone has only one observation. J is TRBJ1-2 and V is TRBV30; D possibly corresponds to TRBD1 (5 bases). This CDR3 is built from 13 residues. The germline V and J ends were trimmed by 5 bases and 2 bases, with 12 bases remaining between them. Germline CDR1 GTSNPN, CDR2 SVGIG (reference sequence). Written as DNA, the CDR3 is TGTGCCTGGTCCCCGGACACAAACTATGGCTACACCTTC. Protein: CAWSPDTNYGYTF.

J is TRBJ1-1 and V is TRBV27; no firm D call. Trimming removed 5 bases at V and 0 bases at J, with 22 bases between. The CDR3 is made up of 18 amino acids. CDR1 and CDR2 from the germline V gene are MNHEY and SMNVEV (reference sequence). The CDR3 sequence is CASSQRIFAALVNTEAFF. The DNA for the CDR3 is TGTGCCAGCAGTCAGCGGATCTTCGCGGCACTCGTGAACACTGAAGCTTTCTTT.

The chain is built from TRBV18 and TRBJ1-1, with D unresolved. The CDR3 is 15 amino acids. Germline V CDR1 and CDR2: KGHSH, LQKENI. V was clipped by 5 bases and J by 1 base, with 14 bases between them. CDR3 sequence: CASSSSAAANTEAFF. In DNA, the CDR3 is TGTGCCAGCTCATCATCTGCGGCGGCGAACACTGAAGCTTTCTTT.

This chain uses TRBV4-1 with TRBJ1-3, with D tentatively TRBD1 (6 bases). Germline V gene lookup returns CDR1 MGHRA and CDR2 YSYEKL. V was shortened by 4 bases and J by 0 bases, with 13 bases between the two germline ends. CDR3 length: 16 amino acids. The CDR3 region is CASSLDRMYSGNTIYF. In DNA form, the CDR3 reads TGCGCCAGCAGCCTCGACAGGATGTACTCTGGAAACACCATATATTTT.

A single count supports this clone. Other DNA sequences of this sample code for an identical CDR3. CDR3 loop: CASSPPVSNQPQHF. CDR3 nucleotides: TGTGCCAGCAGTCCCCCCGTGAGCAATCAGCCCCAGCATTTT. The V and J genes are TRBV28 and TRBJ1-5, with unresolved D. The CDR3 loop spans 14 amino acids. Germline CDR1 is MDHEN and CDR2 is SYDVKM. Trimming stripped 5 bases from V and 1 base from J, with 9 bases between.

This clone showed up just a few times. The chain recombines TRBV4-1 with TRBJ2-1; possible D gene TRBD1, 6 bases. The V gene's germline CDR1 is MGHRA and CDR2 YSYEKL. CDR3 size: 16 residues. Trimming left V 0 bases short and J 6 bases short, with 15 bases between. Here the CDR3 reads CASSQESYRGFNEQFF. CDR3 sequence (DNA): TGCGCCAGCAGCCAAGAATCCTATAGGGGGTTCAATGAGCAGTTCTTC.

V gene TRBV3-1 (or the pseudogene TRBV3-2) combines with J gene TRBJ2-1; D perhaps matches TRBD2 (5 bases). In germline, CDR1 is LGHDT, CDR2 YNNKEL (reference sequence). This CDR3 is 15 amino acids long. V lost 4 bases and J lost 9, with 19 bases in between. The CDR3 DNA reads TGTGCCAGCAGCCCAGAGGAGGCCTATCTCAGTGAGCAGTTCTTC. Protein: CASSPEEAYLSEQFF.

This clone was seen a handful of times. The chain combines TRBV10-3 with TRBJ2-5, with D possibly matching TRBD1 (6 bases). Per the germline V gene, CDR1 is ENHRY and CDR2 is SYGVKD. This CDR3 region has 13 residues. V lost 10 bases, J lost 2 bases, and 14 bases lay in between. CDR3 DNA: TGTGCCAGCTCCTCAGGGGTACAAGAGACCCAGTACTTC. Amino acids: CASSSGVQETQYF.

The chain is built from TRBV7-9 and TRBJ1-2, with no clear D. The V end was cut by 1 base, the J end by 2 bases, with 11 bases between. In germline, CDR1 is SEHNR, CDR2 FQNEAQ (reference sequence). The CDR3 loop spans 15 amino acids. The CDR3 region is CASSLVAGSNYGYTF. For the CDR3, the DNA is TGTGCCAGCAGCTTAGTGGCAGGCTCCAACTATGGCTACACCTTC.

This clone was counted a single time. The rearrangement links TRBV27 to TRBJ2-2, with D tentatively TRBD1 (6 bases). The germline gives CDR1 MNHEY, CDR2 SMNVEV (reference sequence). Trimming removed 6 bases from V and 3 bases from J, with 11 bases in between. The CDR3 length is 14 residues. CDR3 nucleotides: TGTGCCAGCAGGAGACAGGCCTACACCGGGGAGCTGTTTTTT. Translated, it gives CASRRQAYTGELFF.

The chain recombines TRBV7-2 with TRBJ1-4; unclear D gene. V lost 8 bases and J 11 bases, leaving 15 bases between the germline ends. In germline, CDR1 is SGHTA, CDR2 FQGNSA. The CDR3 has 12 amino acids. For the CDR3, the DNA is TGTGCCAGCTCCGCGGTCGGCTCTAAACTGTTTTTT. Translation: CASSAVGSKLFF.

The chain couples TRBV18 to TRBJ1-2; 7 bases align to TRBD1. Unmatched junction bases numbered 9, after V lost 5 bases and J lost 6 bases. Germline V gene sequence: CDR1 KGHSH, CDR2 LQKENI. This CDR3 is built from 14 residues. The CDR3 nucleotides read TGTGCCAGCTCAAGACAGGGACTCCAGGATGGCTACACCTTC. Translated: CASSRQGLQDGYTF.

V is TRBV3-1 (or the pseudogene TRBV3-2) and J is TRBJ2-2; a possible D gene is TRBD1 (5 bases). CDR1 and CDR2 from the germline V gene are LGHDT and YNNKEL (reference sequence). Trimming removed 7 bases from V and 7 bases from J, with 16 bases in between. This CDR3 has 14 residues. In nucleotides, the CDR3 is TGTGCCAGCACCCTCAGGGAAGTCGGCGGGGAGCTGTTTTTT. Translated, it gives CASTLREVGGELFF.